Following are 32 T cell receptor beta chains from one sample sequenced in a study of Graves' ophthalmopathy and Graves' hyperthyroidism. Amplification from RNA transcripts yielded the TCR beta CDR3 regions. HTBI primers were used in a first-round RT-PCR, which preceded a second-round multiplex PCR. TCRdb redid the calling of the multiplex PCR reads with MiXCR, one entry per CDR3 protein. The sample records under 350,000 distinct CDR3 sequences, roughly a sixth being singletons. What was sequenced was peripheral blood. The receptors come from an adult man with Graves' ophthalmopathy.

This clonotype was seen many times. This chain connects TRBV18 to TRBJ1-1; tentatively, D is TRBD1 (5 bases). The CDR3 consists of 15 residues. Per germline, CDR1 KGHSH and CDR2 LQKENI. Trimming took 6 bases from V and 4 from J, leaving 18 bases between them. CDR3 region: CASSLRGGEGTEAFF. The CDR3 nucleotides read TGTGCCAGCTCCCTAAGGGGAGGGGAGGGCACTGAAGCTTTCTTT. Full variable domain (outside the CDR3, taken from reference TRBV18 and TRBJ1-1): NAGVMQNPRHLVRRRGQEARLRCSPMKGHSHVYWYRQLPEEGLKFMVYLQKENIIDESGMPKERFSAEFPKEGPSILRIQQVVRGDSAAYFCASSLRGGEGTEAFFGQGTRLTVV.

This clonotype was seen many times. The genes are TRBV12-3 or TRBV12-4 and TRBJ1-2, with D possibly matching TRBD1 (5 bases). The CDR3 contains 13 residues. V shed 7 bases and J shed 1 base, with 10 bases lying between them. The CDR3: CASTGDFNYGYTF. The CDR3 region has the DNA TGTGCCAGCACCGGGGACTTTAACTATGGCTACACCTTC.

This clonotype was counted ten times or more. The V and J genes are TRBV6-5 and TRBJ1-5, with a tentative D call TRBD1 (5 bases). The V gene's germline CDR1 is MNHEY and CDR2 SVGAGI. Trimming stripped 6 bases from V and 6 bases from J, with 18 bases between. The CDR3 has 15 amino acids. CDR3 protein: CASSPQWGIAQPQHF. In DNA, the CDR3 is TGTGCCAGCAGCCCTCAGTGGGGGATTGCTCAGCCCCAGCATTTT.

This clonotype was picked up many times. V is TRBV20-1 and J is TRBJ1-2; the match to TRBD1 covers 7 bases. The germline V gene has CDR1 DFQATT and CDR2 SNEGSKA (reference sequence). This CDR3 region has 14 residues. The V segment lost 3 bases and the J segment 3 bases; nucleotides outside the gene matches: 7. The CDR3: CSARGRRGHYGYTF. The DNA of the CDR3 is TGCAGTGCTAGGGGGCGGAGGGGGCACTATGGCTACACCTTC.

This clonotype has a handful of counts. A much larger clone lies one base from this, so it may be a read error. The V call is TRBV7-2, the J call TRBJ1-3; TRBD1 might be the D (5 bases). From germline, CDR1 is SGHTA and CDR2 FQGNSA. The CDR3 sequence is 15 residues long. DNA for the CDR3: TGTGTCAGCAGCTTAAGTGGAGGGGTTGGAAACACCATATATTTT. It translates to CVSSLSGGVGNTIYF.

In its sample, this clonotype was seen many times. The chain couples TRBV20-1 to TRBJ1-2; D is unresolved. Germline lookup yields CDR1 DFQATT and CDR2 SNEGSKA (reference sequence). The V end was cut by 0 bases, the J end by 0 bases, with 8 bases between. The CDR3 spans 14 residues. This CDR3 is CSARETYANYGYTF. The CDR3 DNA reads TGCAGTGCTAGAGAGACGTACGCTAACTATGGCTACACCTTC.

The sample holds many counts of this clonotype. This sequence joins TRBV4-1 and TRBJ2-5; 7 bases are a match to TRBD1. Trimming removed 8 bases from V and 1 base from J; junction bases left unmatched: 7. Germline CDR1 reads MGHRA; CDR2 reads YSYEKL. CDR3 size: 14 residues. CDR3: CASGEGTAQETQYF. For the CDR3, the DNA is TGCGCCAGCGGCGAAGGGACAGCCCAAGAGACCCAGTACTTC.

For this clonotype: Germline is not matched at one junction end, which may reflect a read error. The CDR3 here is CASSVAGGEGTGELLF. The CDR3 region has the DNA TGTGCCAGCAGCGTAGCTGGGGGAGAGGGCACCGGGGAGCTGCTTTTT. This sequence joins TRBV9 and TRBJ2-2; D might be TRBD1 or TRBD2, each matching 5 bases. CDR1 and CDR2 (germline): SGDLS, YYNGEE. The CDR3 runs 16 residues.

The table lists this clonotype with many counts. The chain employs TRBV5-4 and TRBJ2-5; 11 nucleotides align to TRBD2. The V gene's germline CDR1 is SGHNT and CDR2 YYREEE (reference sequence). This CDR3 has 15 residues. With V trimmed by 3 bases and J by 5 bases, 6 bases remained unmatched. For the CDR3, the DNA is TGTGCCAGCAGCTCAGGGACTAGCGGATGGGAGACCCAGTACTTC. Translated: CASSSGTSGWETQYF.

This clonotype was picked up many times. The rearrangement uses TRBV20-1 and TRBJ1-1, with 10 bases lining up with TRBD1. The CDR3 is 16 amino acids. In germline, CDR1 is DFQATT, CDR2 SNEGSKA (reference sequence). V shed 2 bases, J shed 10 bases, and the junction held 16 bases outside the gene matches. CDR3 in DNA: TGCAGTGCTAGAATAGCTGGGACAGGGGCCTTGGGTGGAGCTTTCTTT. It encodes CSARIAGTGALGGAFF.

This clonotype was seen many times. This may be a read error: a much more frequent sequence differs by one nucleotide. The chain links TRBV6-5 to TRBJ1-1, with a tentative D call TRBD1 (6 bases). Deletions cut 2 bases from V and 4 bases from J, with 17 bases between. Per the germline V gene, CDR1 is MNHEY and CDR2 is SVGAGI. The CDR3 runs 16 residues. CDR3 amino acids: CASSYTGKSVRTEAFF. In nucleotides, the CDR3 is TGTGCCAGCAGTTACACAGGGAAGTCCGTCCGCACTGAAGCTTTCTTT.

This clonotype was observed many times. The genes are TRBV6-1 and TRBJ2-5, with no clear D. Trimming pared 0 bases from V and 5 bases from J, leaving 13 bases between. CDR3 length: 15 amino acids. The germline CDR1 and CDR2 sequences are MNHNS and SASEGT. The CDR3 DNA follows: TGTGCCAGCAGTGAAGCGTCGTGGGGTTTCGAGACCCAGTACTTC. It is translated as CASSEASWGFETQYF.

This clonotype was found many times. J is TRBJ1-2 and V is TRBV29-1, with unresolved D. Germline assignment: CDR1 SQVTM and CDR2 ANQGSEA. The ends were cut back, 4 bases at V and 0 bases at J, with 9 bases in the middle. The CDR3 extends over 13 amino acids. This chain's CDR3 is CSVGTGANYGYTF. CDR3 bases: TGCAGCGTTGGAACGGGAGCTAACTATGGCTACACCTTC.

This clonotype was recorded at least ten times. The chain links TRBV20-1 to TRBJ2-7; maybe TRBD1 (5 bases). From germline, CDR1 is DFQATT and CDR2 SNEGSKA (reference sequence). The germline V and J ends were trimmed by 6 bases and 4 bases, with 10 bases remaining between them. The CDR3 has 11 residues. In DNA, the CDR3 is TGCAGTGCAATCACAGGATACGAGCAGTACTTC. This encodes CSAITGYEQYF.

Many counts were recorded for this clonotype. The chain has TRBV12-3 or TRBV12-4 and TRBJ1-2; maybe TRBD1 (5 bases). This CDR3 spans 14 amino acids. V was clipped by 7 bases and J by 8 bases, with 20 bases between them. As DNA, the CDR3 is TGTGCCAGCACCCCTACCGGGACGCAGCGAGGCTACACCTTC. The encoded protein is CASTPTGTQRGYTF.

The chain joins TRBV7-2 to TRBJ2-7, with D perhaps assigned TRBD1 or TRBD2 (5 bases each). Germline CDR1 reads SGHTA; CDR2 reads FQGNSA. This CDR3 is 13 amino acids long. Trimming removed 5 bases from V and 6 bases from J, with 14 bases in between. The CDR3 DNA sequence: TGTGCCAGCAGCCCGTCGGGGCAGGGCGAGCAGTACTTC. Translation gives CASSPSGQGEQYF.

This clonotype was observed at least ten times. V usage is TRBV28 and J usage is TRBJ1-5; TRBD1 matches 10 bases. The V gene end was trimmed by 5 bases and the J gene end by 0 bases; junction bases not matched to a gene: 4. The germline gives CDR1 MDHEN, CDR2 SYDVKM. This CDR3 has 16 residues. DNA for the CDR3: TGTGCCAGCAGTGACGGGACAGGGGCTAGCAATCAGCCCCAGCATTTT. Translating it yields CASSDGTGASNQPQHF.

Ten or more counts support this clonotype. The rearrangement links TRBV6-1 to TRBJ2-2; the D gene is possibly TRBD1 (5 bases). Germline CDR1 is MNHNS and CDR2 is SASEGT. The ends were cut back, 8 bases at V and 2 bases at J, with 6 bases in the middle. The CDR3 loop spans 12 amino acids. The CDR3 protein is CASGANTGELFF. The CDR3 DNA reads as TGTGCCAGCGGGGCAAACACCGGGGAGCTGTTTTTT.

This clonotype has ten or more counts. J is TRBJ1-5 and V is TRBV19; D possibly corresponds to TRBD1 (6 bases). The CDR3 length is 16 residues. The V gene's germline CDR1 is LNHDA and CDR2 SQIVND (reference sequence). V was clipped by 9 bases and J by 0 bases, with 18 bases between them. The CDR3 region has the DNA TGTGCCAGCAAGTTTGGGACAACTTATAGCAATCAGCCCCAGCATTTT. This codes for CASKFGTTYSNQPQHF.

This clonotype was recorded many times. The chain carries TRBV29-1 and TRBJ2-5; D is uncertain. Germline V gene data show CDR1 as SQVTM and CDR2 as ANQGSEA. V dropped 7 bases and J dropped 5 bases, with 17 bases sitting between them. The CDR3 is made up of 13 amino acids. In nucleotides, the CDR3 is TGCAGCGGCTACGGGCGGATTGGGGAGACCCAGTACTTC. Its protein is CSGYGRIGETQYF.

Many counts were recorded for this clonotype. CDR3 protein: CAWSVPRLGNTEAFF. The CDR3 nucleotides are TGTGCCTGGAGTGTACCCCGCCTCGGGAACACTGAAGCTTTCTTT. V is TRBV30 and J is TRBJ1-1; D uncertain. The germline CDR1 and CDR2 sequences are GTSNPN and SVGIG (reference sequence). V was cut by 0 bases and J by 1 base, with 12 bases left in between. The CDR3 is 15 amino acids.

The table lists this clonotype with many counts. V is TRBV6-1 and J is TRBJ2-7; D remains ambiguous. V dropped 4 bases and J dropped 3 bases, with 19 bases sitting between them. Germline V gene lookup returns CDR1 MNHNS and CDR2 SASEGT. The length of the CDR3 is 16 residues. In nucleotides, the CDR3 is TGTGCCAGCAGTGTCCTGTGGGGTCAAAACCGCTACGAGCAGTACTTC. It yields the protein CASSVLWGQNRYEQYF.

This clonotype was observed at least ten times. The chain recombines TRBV6-2 or TRBV6-3 with TRBJ1-1; no clear D. The V gene's germline CDR1 is MNHEY and CDR2 SVGEGT. V was pared by 2 bases and J by 4 bases, with 8 bases between. The CDR3 covers 13 residues. In DNA form, the CDR3 reads TGTGCCAGCAGTTACACTACTAGCACTGAAGCTTTCTTT. Its translation: CASSYTTSTEAFF.

This clonotype was seen repeatedly, ten times or more. The CDR3 nucleotides read TGTGCCAGCAGTGGTCTTCACTCTGGGGCCAACGTCCTGACTTTC. It is translated as CASSGLHSGANVLTF. The rearrangement uses TRBV6-1 and TRBJ2-6; D is ambiguous. The germline CDR1 and CDR2 sequences are MNHNS and SASEGT. CDR3 length equals 15 residues. Trimming left V 4 bases short and J 0 bases short, with 7 bases between.

J is TRBJ2-1 and V is TRBV6-2 or TRBV6-3; no clear D gene. The V end lost 5 bases, the J end lost 5 bases, and 10 bases lay between the germline ends. The CDR3 contains 13 residues. CDR1 and CDR2 (germline): MNHEY, SVGEGT. CDR3 DNA sequence: TGTGCCAGCAGTGGGGATGCACACAATGAGCAGTTCTTC. Translated, it gives CASSGDAHNEQFF.

In this sample, this clonotype turned up many times. The V gene is TRBV6-5, the J gene TRBJ1-5; D not resolved. V shed 8 bases and J shed 3 bases, with 11 bases lying between them. CDR1 MNHEY and CDR2 SVGAGI come from the germline V gene. CDR3 length equals 13 residues. The CDR3 bases are TGTGCCAGCGAACCAGGTATCAATCAGCCCCAGCATTTT. Its protein product is CASEPGINQPQHF.

In its sample, this clonotype was seen many times. This rearrangement joins TRBV4-3 to TRBJ2-7, with TRBD1 matching 10 bases. The junction had 8 bases not matched to a gene; V was cut back by 6 bases and J by 3 bases. In germline, CDR1 is LGHNA, CDR2 YSLEER. CDR3 length equals 15 residues. CDR3 in DNA: TGCGCCAGCAGTGAACGGGACAGGGGATACTACGAGCAGTACTTC. Amino acids: CASSERDRGYYEQYF.

At least ten counts were recorded for this clonotype. V and J are TRBV5-5 and TRBJ1-5; D is ambiguous. Germline V gives CDR1 SGHKS, CDR2 YYEKEE (reference sequence). The V gene lost 2 bases and the J gene lost 1 base, with 10 bases spanning the gap. There are 15 residues in the CDR3. The CDR3 is CASSFTLGSNQPQHF. The CDR3 region has the DNA TGTGCCAGCAGCTTTACCCTTGGGAGCAATCAGCCCCAGCATTTT.

The sample holds many counts of this clonotype. This chain uses TRBV6-1 with TRBJ1-5; tentative D call: TRBD1 (5 bases). V was cut by 1 base and J by 2 bases, with 12 bases left in between. The CDR3 runs 16 residues. The germline V gene encodes CDR1 MNHNS and CDR2 SASEGT. The CDR3 spells CASSEVGPGGNQPQHF. CDR3 bases: TGTGCCAGCAGTGAAGTAGGGCCGGGGGGCAATCAGCCCCAGCATTTT.

This clonotype has a handful of counts. This chain joins TRBV18 and TRBJ2-2, with D possibly being TRBD2 (6 bases). Germline CDR1 and CDR2: KGHSH and LQKENI. CDR3 length equals 16 residues. Trimming left V 1 base short and J 3 bases short, with 12 bases between. CDR3 DNA: TGTGCCAGCTCACCACGTCTCGGAGGGGACACCGGGGAGCTGTTTTTT. Amino acids: CASSPRLGGDTGELFF.

The rearrangement links TRBV7-2 to TRBJ2-7, with D unresolved. The CDR3 length is 13 residues. V dropped 6 bases and J dropped 4 bases, with 13 bases sitting between them. Germline V gene lookup returns CDR1 SGHTA and CDR2 FQGNSA. The DNA for the CDR3 is TGTGCCAGCAGTACCTGGATCGGATACGAGCAGTACTTC. As protein: CASSTWIGYEQYF.

As to this clonotype: This CDR3 fails to terminate in the conserved phenylalanine or tryptophan, so it likely reflects a read error. The chain recombines TRBV6-5 with TRBJ1-6; tentatively, D is TRBD1 (6 bases). The V gene's germline CDR1 is MNHEY and CDR2 SVGAGI. V was clipped by 2 bases and J by 7 bases, with 9 bases between them. The CDR3 sequence is 14 residues long. The CDR3, as DNA: TGTGCCAGCAGTTACAAGGGGGAAAATTCACCCCTCCACCCT. Residues: CASSYKGENSPLHP.